This T cell receptor (beta chain) was profiled in a study of OX40 agonist ivuxolimab in advanced cancers. Regarding the complete study: Ivuxolimab was a fully human IgG2 agonistic monoclonal antibody targeting the costimulatory receptor OX40 (CD134). Intravenous ivuxolimab was administered to patients every 2 weeks at six dose levels: 0.01, 0.1, 0.3, 1.5, 3 and 10 mg/kg. Among the 52 dose-escalation patients, some 20 had hepatocellular carcinoma, some 15 melanoma, 9 renal cell carcinoma and 9 head and neck cancer. In the dose-escalation cohort, around four fifths of patients were male, and the mean age was around 60 years, with a range of about 23 to 85. Prior anti-PD-1, anti-PD-L1 or anti-CTLA-4 therapy was permitted, and checkpoint inhibitors had been received by around 39% of dose-escalation patients. Three dose-escalation patients achieved partial responses, one with hepatocellular carcinoma and two with cutaneous melanoma. The purpose of peripheral TCRbeta sequencing was to test whether ivuxolimab changed TCR sequence diversity and led to clonal T-cell expansion. The monotherapy dose-escalation portion (N of about 50 patients) of the phase I ivuxolimab trial is reported in the paper. Findings and caveats that apply to the study as a whole: Low levels of normalized T-cell clonal expansion were also seen in some patients who did not respond. In the 0.1-3.0 mg/kg groups, partial responders had among the lowest normalized peripheral clonal expansion, particularly in CD8+ T cells. After ivuxolimab, CD8+ T cells had more expanded clones than CD4+ T cells on average. Which antigens the clonally expanded peripheral T cells were specific for was not determined. At doses of 0.1 to 3.0 mg/kg, clonal expansion of both CD4+ and CD8+ T cells in blood was seen between baseline and week 6.

The trial excluded patients who had a history of autoimmune disease or who were on systemic immunosuppression. In every dose cohort, peripheral blood was drawn for TCR sequencing at baseline, cycle 4 day 1, and cycle 7 day 1. Samples came from an open-label, multicenter, first-in-human phase I dose-escalation trial of ivuxolimab. Adults with locally advanced or metastatic head and neck squamous cell, hepatocellular, melanoma or renal cell carcinoma were enrolled in the trial. Before TCR sequencing, CD4+ T cells and CD8+ T cells were sorted from peripheral blood as separate populations. Genomic DNA was isolated from the sorted cells so that the TCRbeta CDR3 region could be sequenced. The immunoSEQ Assay was used for sequencing of TCRbeta CDR3 regions. TCRdb carries this immuneACCESS record with in-frame sequences only. Its versions omit some clonotypes, under half of them owing to an unresolved V gene in the studies checked, with the rest unexplained. This sample lists approximately 100,000 clones; just over 90% were detected once. The ten largest clones represent about 0.5% of the sample.

A remark on this clone: Its antigen is unknown. Per-base quality was not reported, and no clone a single base away is much larger than it.

Including the terminal cysteine and phenylalanine, the CDR3 comprises 15 residues. Only the CDR3 portion is preserved as DNA: 45 bases, with reading frame beginning at the first base. V loses 3 bases of germline sequence and J loses 7 bases, and the interval between the two ends is 16 bases. CDR1 SEHNR and CDR2 FQNEAQ were looked up in the germline V gene (reference sequence). This chain is built from TRBV7-9 and TRBJ2-1; TRBD2 is perhaps the D gene, given 6 matching bases. This clonotype originated in an adult with an advanced solid tumor such as melanoma, head and neck, liver or kidney cancer. Sequencing used CD4+ or CD8+ T cells sorted from blood, obtained in a trial of the OX40 agonist ivuxolimab. The DNA is as follows: TGTGCCAGCAGCTTCATAGGAGGGGTTGTGAATGAGCAGTTCTTC. Translation gives CASSFIGGVVNEQFF.